The 21 T cell receptor beta chains reported below all come from one sample, sequenced in a study of Graves' ophthalmopathy and Graves' hyperthyroidism. For repertoire sequencing, the TCR beta CDR3 regions were amplified from RNA transcripts. First-round RT-PCR employed HTBI primers, with a second-round multiplex PCR after it. TCRdb re-called the multiplex PCR reads with MiXCR, one entry per CDR3 protein. Altogether fewer than 600,000 distinct CDR3 sequences are present, 14% being singletons, with the ten largest covering roughly 9.8%. Sequencing was carried out using blood. The receptors derive from a woman aged 25 to 45 with Graves' ophthalmopathy.

The rearrangement links TRBV5-1 to TRBJ1-1, with TRBD1 matching 7 bases. CDR1 is SGHRS and CDR2 is YFSETQ in the germline V gene. Unmatched junction bases numbered 6, after V lost 4 bases and J lost 3 bases. The CDR3 length is 14 residues. Written as DNA, the CDR3 is TGCGCCAGCAGCATGACAGGGAGTGACACTGAAGCTTTCTTT. Its protein is CASSMTGSDTEAFF.

This clonotype was observed many times. The chain couples TRBV29-1 to TRBJ1-2; D is unclear. The CDR3 length is 11 residues. V dropped 4 bases and J dropped 4 bases, with 7 bases sitting between them. In germline, CDR1 is SQVTM, CDR2 ANQGSEA. The CDR3 loop reads CSVVDGYGYTF. The CDR3 DNA reads TGCAGCGTTGTAGACGGCTATGGCTACACCTTC. Full variable domain (rest looked up from reference TRBV29-1 and TRBJ1-2): SAVISQKPSRDICQRGTSLTIQCQVDSQVTMMFWYRQQPGQSLTLIATANQGSEATYESGFVIDKFPISRPNLTFSTLTVSNMSPEDSSIYLCSVVDGYGYTFGSGTRLTVV.

This clonotype was detected ten times or more. The limits of the CDR3 on the DNA are not certain, so only TCRdb's listed CDR3 is given. This chain connects TRBV12-3 or TRBV12-4 to TRBJ1-6; the listed D gene, TRBD1, was not tested against the DNA. The CDR3 region is 14 residues in length, termini included. The CDR3 sequence: CASSSSAGGSPLHF.

This clonotype occurred many times. V is TRBV6-2 or TRBV6-3 and J is TRBJ1-2; D gene ambiguous. The CDR3 loop spans 15 amino acids. V lost 6 bases and J lost 2, with 16 bases in between. From germline, CDR1 is MNHEY and CDR2 SVGEGT. CDR3 residues: CASSFPPGKNYGYTF. CDR3 in DNA: TGTGCCAGCAGCTTCCCCCCGGGCAAGAACTATGGCTACACCTTC.

The J gene is TRBJ1-2, the V gene TRBV15; 8 bases agree with TRBD1. Germline-derived CDR1 and CDR2 are LNHNV and YYDKDF (reference sequence). CDR3 length equals 15 residues. Trimming removed 7 bases from V and 4 bases from J; junction bases left unmatched: 11. In DNA form, the CDR3 reads TGTGCCACCACCCCAGGTCAGGACAGGGTCTATGGCTACACCTTC. Translation gives CATTPGQDRVYGYTF.

This clonotype was detected only a few times. The chain carries TRBV6-1 and TRBJ2-2; D is unresolved. The CDR3 extends over 15 amino acids. V lost 2 bases and J lost 3, with 10 bases in between. Germline CDR1 is MNHNS and CDR2 is SASEGT. CDR3 in amino acids: CASSETPGDTGELFF. In nucleotides, the CDR3 is TGTGCCAGCAGTGAAACGCCAGGAGACACCGGGGAGCTGTTTTTT.

The gene calls are TRBV7-2 and TRBJ2-7; either TRBD1 or TRBD2 may fit D (5 bases each). Trimming stripped 3 bases from V and 0 bases from J, with 12 bases between. The CDR3 is 15 amino acids. Germline V gene lookup returns CDR1 SGHTA and CDR2 FQGNSA. For the CDR3, the DNA is TGTGCCAGCAGCTTTGGGACGGAGAGCTCCTACGAGCAGTACTTC. It codes for CASSFGTESSYEQYF.

The chain recombines TRBV2 with TRBJ2-7; D is possibly TRBD1 or TRBD2 (5 bases each). Germline-derived CDR1 and CDR2 are SNHLY and FYNNEI. CDR3 length: 13 residues. V gave up 9 bases and J gave up 1 base, with 13 bases separating them. DNA for the CDR3: TGTGCCAGTCGGGGCCTCAAGTCCTACGAGCAGTACTTC. Its translation is CASRGLKSYEQYF.

This clonotype was found many times. The J gene is TRBJ2-7, the V gene TRBV5-1; the D gene is possibly TRBD2 (5 bases). Germline loops: CDR1 SGHRS, CDR2 YFSETQ. This CDR3 contains 15 residues. V dropped 3 bases and J dropped 0 bases, with 13 bases sitting between them. Here the CDR3 DNA reads TGCGCCAGCAGCTATGGAGGACGTAGCTCCTACGAGCAGTACTTC. Its translation: CASSYGGRSSYEQYF.

This clonotype was recorded many times. The chain couples TRBV28 to TRBJ2-4, with TRBD2 matching 8 bases. Germline trimming cut 6 bases from V and 8 bases from J; bases unmatched to any gene: 12. The CDR3 contains 15 residues. Germline CDR1 and CDR2: MDHEN and SYDVKM. This CDR3 is CASSARAGVGDIQYF. Here the CDR3 DNA reads TGTGCCAGCAGCGCCAGAGCGGGGGTGGGAGACATTCAGTACTTC.

The chain links TRBV9 to TRBJ2-7; TRBD2 matches at 10 bases. CDR1 SGDLS and CDR2 YYNGEE come from the germline V gene. J was trimmed by 6 bases and V by 0 bases; bases with no gene match: 6. The CDR3 totals 15 residues. DNA of the CDR3: TGTGCCAGCAGCGTAGCAGCGGGGGGGCAGAGCGAGCAGTACTTC. Its translation is CASSVAAGGQSEQYF.

Many counts were recorded for this clonotype. The J gene is TRBJ2-5, the V gene TRBV6-5, with 7 bases fitting TRBD2. V lost 0 bases and J lost 6; bases outside the gene matches: 10. CDR1 and CDR2 (germline): MNHEY, SVGAGI. CDR3 length: 16 amino acids. The CDR3 region has the DNA TGTGCCAGCAGTTACTCGGGAGGGGCCACTACACAGACCCAGTACTTC. It specifies CASSYSGGATTQTQYF.

The rearrangement links TRBV11-3 to TRBJ2-5, with a tentative D call TRBD2 (6 bases). Per germline, CDR1 SGHNT and CDR2 YENEEA. Between the trimmed V and J ends, which lost 1 base and 9 bases, there was a span of 18 bases. The CDR3 extends over 15 amino acids. The DNA of the CDR3 is TGTGCCAGCAGCTTAGGAGGAGGGCTACCGGGGCCCCAGTACTTC. Protein sequence: CASSLGGGLPGPQYF.

This clonotype occurred many times. The chain carries TRBV7-2 and TRBJ1-6; the D gene is possibly TRBD1 (5 bases). Deletions cut 5 bases from V and 5 bases from J, with 10 bases between. This CDR3 has 14 residues. Germline loops: CDR1 SGHTA, CDR2 FQGNSA. The CDR3 DNA sequence: TGTGCCAGCAGCCGCAGGGTTGATAATTCACCCCTCCACTTT. Translating gives CASSRRVDNSPLHF.

The chain joins TRBV6-2 or TRBV6-3 to TRBJ1-5; 10 bases are shared with TRBD1. V was clipped by 6 bases and J by 4 bases; unmatched bases: 6. CDR1 is MNHEY, CDR2 SVGEGT, per germline. The CDR3 sequence is 15 residues long. The CDR3 spells CASREDRGRNQPQHF. The DNA of the CDR3 is TGTGCCAGCAGGGAAGACAGGGGGCGGAATCAGCCCCAGCATTTT.

The J gene is TRBJ1-1, the V gene TRBV5-1, with D perhaps TRBD1 (5 bases). This CDR3 is built from 16 residues. Germline V CDR1 and CDR2: SGHRS, YFSETQ. Trimming took 1 base from V and 2 from J, leaving 15 bases between them. CDR3 residues: CASSLIHPRDNTEAFF. The CDR3 DNA follows: TGCGCCAGCAGCTTGATACATCCCAGGGACAACACTGAAGCTTTCTTT.

The sample holds many counts of this clonotype. V gene TRBV12-3 or TRBV12-4 combines with J gene TRBJ1-1; a weak D match, TRBD1 (6 bases). With 6 bases removed from V and 3 bases from J, the gap between germline ends came to 23 bases. The CDR3 has 17 amino acids. The CDR3 nucleotides are TGTGCCAGCAGGAGGGGGTTCTTACAGGGCGTTGACACTGAAGCTTTCTTT. It specifies CASRRGFLQGVDTEAFF.

The V and J genes are TRBV5-1 and TRBJ2-7, with TRBD1 identical over 7 bases. With V trimmed by 1 base and J by 2 bases, 3 bases remained unmatched. Germline V gene sequence: CDR1 SGHRS, CDR2 YFSETQ. This CDR3 comprises 14 residues. CDR3 nucleotides: TGCGCCAGCAGCTTGCACCAGGGGGCCTACGAGCAGTACTTC. It encodes CASSLHQGAYEQYF.

This clonotype was recorded at least ten times. The chain carries TRBV27 and TRBJ1-1; D not resolved. V lost 4 bases, J lost 0 bases, and 6 bases lay in between. The germline CDR1 and CDR2 sequences are MNHEY and SMNVEV (reference sequence). The CDR3 is made up of 13 amino acids. The DNA of the CDR3 is TGTGCCAGCAGTTCAAAGGTGAACACTGAAGCTTTCTTT. Translation: CASSSKVNTEAFF.

This clonotype has ten or more counts. The genes are TRBV20-1 and TRBJ2-5; a possible D gene is TRBD1 (5 bases). V was cut by 0 bases and J by 5 bases, with 16 bases left in between. Germline V gives CDR1 DFQATT, CDR2 SNEGSKA (reference sequence). CDR3 length equals 15 residues. CDR3 coding DNA: TGCAGTGCTAGAGATAAGGGCAGGGAAGCGGAGACCCAGTACTTC. Its protein is CSARDKGREAETQYF.

This clonotype was found many times. A read error is possible here, since a much larger clone lies one base away. The chain is built from TRBV6-2 or TRBV6-3 and TRBJ1-1; D unresolved. CDR3 length equals 13 residues. Germline CDR1 MNHEY, CDR2 SVGEGT. Trimming removed 2 bases at V and 4 bases at J, with 8 bases between. The DNA of the CDR3 is TGTGCCAGCAGTTACACGCTCCTCACTGAAGCTTTCTTT. Translation: CASSYTLLTEAFF.